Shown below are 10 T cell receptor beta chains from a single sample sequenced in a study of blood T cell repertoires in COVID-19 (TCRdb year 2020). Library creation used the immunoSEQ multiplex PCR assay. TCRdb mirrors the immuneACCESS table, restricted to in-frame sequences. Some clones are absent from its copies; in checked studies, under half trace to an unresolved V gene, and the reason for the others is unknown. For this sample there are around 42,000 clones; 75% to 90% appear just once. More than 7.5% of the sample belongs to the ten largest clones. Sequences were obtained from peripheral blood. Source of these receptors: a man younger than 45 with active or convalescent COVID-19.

CDR3 protein: CASSLTETYEQYF. CDR3 nucleotide sequence: TGTGCCAGCAGCTTAACAGAAACCTACGAGCAGTACTTC. V gene TRBV7-9 combines with J gene TRBJ2-7, with unresolved D. Per the germline V gene, CDR1 is SEHNR and CDR2 is FQNEAQ (reference sequence). V shed 2 bases and J shed 2 bases, with 7 bases lying between them. The CDR3 consists of 13 residues.

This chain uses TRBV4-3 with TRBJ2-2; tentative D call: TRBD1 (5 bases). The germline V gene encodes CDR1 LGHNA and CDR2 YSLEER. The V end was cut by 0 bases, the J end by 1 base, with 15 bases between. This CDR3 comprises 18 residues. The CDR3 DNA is TGCGCCAGCAGCCAAGATTGGGGCCCCGAGGAGAACACCGGGGAGCTGTTTTTT. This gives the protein CASSQDWGPEENTGELFF.

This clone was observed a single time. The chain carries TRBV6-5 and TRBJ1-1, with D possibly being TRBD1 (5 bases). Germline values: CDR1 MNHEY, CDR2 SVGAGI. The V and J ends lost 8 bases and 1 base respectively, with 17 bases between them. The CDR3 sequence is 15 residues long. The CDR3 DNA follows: TGTGCCAGCTTGTTACGAAGGGGTACGAACACTGAAGCTTTCTTT. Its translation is CASLLRRGTNTEAFF.

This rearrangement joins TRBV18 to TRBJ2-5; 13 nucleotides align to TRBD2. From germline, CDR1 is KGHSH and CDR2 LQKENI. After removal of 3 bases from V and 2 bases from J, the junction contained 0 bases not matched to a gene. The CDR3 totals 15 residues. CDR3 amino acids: CASSPGLAGQETQYF. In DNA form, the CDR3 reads TGTGCCAGCTCACCGGGACTAGCGGGGCAAGAGACCCAGTACTTC.

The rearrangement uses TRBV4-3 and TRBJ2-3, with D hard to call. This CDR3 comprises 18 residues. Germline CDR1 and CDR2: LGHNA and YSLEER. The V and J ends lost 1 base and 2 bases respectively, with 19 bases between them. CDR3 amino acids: CASSQVTPPQTYTDTQYF. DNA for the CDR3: TGCGCCAGCAGCCAAGTAACGCCACCCCAGACATACACAGATACGCAGTATTTT.

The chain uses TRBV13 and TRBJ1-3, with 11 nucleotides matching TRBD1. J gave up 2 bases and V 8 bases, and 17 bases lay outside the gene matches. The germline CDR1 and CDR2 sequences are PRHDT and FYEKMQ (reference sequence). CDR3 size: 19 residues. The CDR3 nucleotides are TGTGCCAGCTCCCTCACCGGGACAGGGGGAAGTAGGGCTGGAAACACCATATATTTT. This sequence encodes CASSLTGTGGSRAGNTIYF.

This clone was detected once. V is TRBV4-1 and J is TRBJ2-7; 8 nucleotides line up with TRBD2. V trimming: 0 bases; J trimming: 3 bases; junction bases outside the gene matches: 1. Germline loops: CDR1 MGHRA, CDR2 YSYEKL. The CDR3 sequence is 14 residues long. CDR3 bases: TGCGCCAGCAGCCAAGACGCGGGAGGCTACGAGCAGTACGTC. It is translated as CASSQDAGGYEQYV.

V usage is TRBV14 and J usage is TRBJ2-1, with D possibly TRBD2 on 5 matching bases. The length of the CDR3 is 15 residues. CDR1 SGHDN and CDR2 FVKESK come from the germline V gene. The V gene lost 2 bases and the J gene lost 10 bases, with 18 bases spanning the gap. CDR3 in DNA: TGTGCCAGCAGCCAATCATCTTCTGAGGGATGGGAGCAGTTCTTC. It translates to CASSQSSSEGWEQFF.

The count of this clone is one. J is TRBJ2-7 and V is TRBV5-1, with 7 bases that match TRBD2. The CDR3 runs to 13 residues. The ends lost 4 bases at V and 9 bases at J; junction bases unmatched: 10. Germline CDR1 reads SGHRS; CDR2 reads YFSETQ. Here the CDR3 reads CASSDGLEVGQYF. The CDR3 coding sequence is TGCGCCAGCAGCGATGGACTAGAGGTTGGGCAGTACTTC.

CDR3 region: CASSALAGGPYNEQFF. The CDR3 DNA reads TGTGCCAGCAGCGCACTAGCGGGAGGGCCCTACAATGAGCAGTTCTTC. The rearrangement uses TRBV3-1 (or the pseudogene TRBV3-2) and TRBJ2-1; 13 bases line up with TRBD2. CDR3 length: 16 amino acids. Germline assignment: CDR1 LGHDT and CDR2 YNNKEL (reference sequence). Trimming cost V 5 bases and J 2 bases; bases outside gene matches: 3.